This entry concerns a single T cell receptor beta chain. Its antigen is unknown. This sample is part of a study of T-cell reconstitution after alpha-beta-depleted transplantation in children. As it was prepared, the TCRbeta library received unique molecular identifiers. TCRdb ran MiXCR on the PCR reads and lists one entry per CDR3 protein. Here the sample spans 130,000 to 150,000 distinct CDR3 sequences, 8% to 10% being singletons. General observations from the study: T-cell numbers and diversity one year post-transplant derived largely from freshly generated T cells. It was reported that alpha-beta T cells came from several hundred expanded graft clones (about two months after transplant). The high TCRbeta diversity at day 60 in some patients came from surviving recipient T cells and thymic progenitors.

The germline V gene encodes CDR1 DFQATT and CDR2 SNEGSKA (reference sequence). The CDR3 covers 20 residues. The V gene end was trimmed by 5 bases and the J gene end by 4 bases; junction bases not matched to a gene: 19. Here the sequenced sample was PBMCs, mostly from graft donor cells, taken 180 days after TCRalphabeta/CD19-depleted stem cell transplant. This chain connects TRBV20-1 to TRBJ2-1; 14 positions agree with TRBD2. The sequence was obtained from a female patient aged 2-9 years who had a stem cell transplant for congenital amegakaryocytic thrombocytopenia, so the T cells may come from the graft donor. CDR3 sequence (DNA): TGCAGTGCTCTGGCCCGGGACAGGGGACTAGCGGGAGTAACGTACAATGAGCAGTTCTTC. Translating it yields CSALARDRGLAGVTYNEQFF.